This T cell receptor beta chain was documented in a study of OX40 agonist ivuxolimab in advanced cancers. This clone was seen once. Measured with immunoSEQ multiplex PCR; TCRdb has only the in-frame clones, and not every one. This sample carries 65,000 to 95,000 clones, 70% to 90% of them seen once, and the ten largest clones take about 0.45%. CDR3 size: 14 residues. Per the germline V gene, CDR1 is SNHLY and CDR2 is FYNNEI. V was clipped by 1 base and J by 5 bases, with 11 bases between them. This rearrangement joins TRBV2 to TRBJ2-5; D remains unclear. The source of this sequence is an adult with an advanced solid tumor such as melanoma, head and neck, liver or kidney cancer. The sample consisted of CD4+ or CD8+ T cells sorted from blood, taken in a trial of the OX40 agonist ivuxolimab. In nucleotides, the CDR3 is TGTGCCAGCAGTGAAGGAAGGAGAAGTGAGACCCAGTACTTC. Residues: CASSEGRRSETQYF.